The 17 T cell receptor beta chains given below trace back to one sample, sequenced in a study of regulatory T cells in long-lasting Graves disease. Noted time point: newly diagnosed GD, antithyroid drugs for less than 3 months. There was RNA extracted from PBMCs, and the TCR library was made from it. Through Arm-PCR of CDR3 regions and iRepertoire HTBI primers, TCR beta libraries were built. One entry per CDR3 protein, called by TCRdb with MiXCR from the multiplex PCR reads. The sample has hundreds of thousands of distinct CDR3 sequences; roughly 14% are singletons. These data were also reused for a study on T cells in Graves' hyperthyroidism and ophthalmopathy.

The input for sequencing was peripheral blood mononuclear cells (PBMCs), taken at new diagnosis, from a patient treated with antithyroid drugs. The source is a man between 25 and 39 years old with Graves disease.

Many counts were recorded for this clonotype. CDR3 nucleotide sequence: TGTGCCTGGAGTGTGCGGGATTGGTCCTACGAGCAGTACTTC. It specifies CAWSVRDWSYEQYF. The chain links TRBV30 to TRBJ2-7; a possible D gene is TRBD2 (6 bases). V was pared by 0 bases and J by 1 base, with 10 bases between. CDR3 length: 14 residues. Germline V gene lookup returns CDR1 GTSNPN and CDR2 SVGIG (reference sequence).

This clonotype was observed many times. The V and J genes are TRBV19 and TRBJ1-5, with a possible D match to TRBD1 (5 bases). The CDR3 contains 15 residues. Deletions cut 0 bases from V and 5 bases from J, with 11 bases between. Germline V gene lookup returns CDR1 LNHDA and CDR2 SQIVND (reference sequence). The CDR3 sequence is CASSIEGDGYQPQHF. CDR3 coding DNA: TGTGCCAGTAGTATAGAGGGGGACGGCTATCAGCCCCAGCATTTT. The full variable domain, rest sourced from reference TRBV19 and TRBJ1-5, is DGGITQSPKYLFRKEGQNVTLSCEQNLNHDAMYWYRQDPGQGLRLIYYSQIVNDFQKGDIAEGYSVSREKKESFPLTVTSAQKNPTAFYLCASSIEGDGYQPQHFGDGTRLSIL.

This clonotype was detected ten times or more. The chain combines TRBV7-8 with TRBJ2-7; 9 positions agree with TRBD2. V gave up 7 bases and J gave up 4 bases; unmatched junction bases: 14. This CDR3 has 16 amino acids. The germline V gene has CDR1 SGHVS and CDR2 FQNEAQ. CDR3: CASTEGGSGRKYEQYF. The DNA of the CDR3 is TGTGCCAGCACCGAGGGAGGTAGCGGGAGAAAGTACGAGCAGTACTTC. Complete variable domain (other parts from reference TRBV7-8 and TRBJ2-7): GAGVSQSPRYKVAKRGQDVALRCDPISGHVSLFWYQQALGQGPEFLTYFQNEAQLDKSGLPSDRFFAERPEGSVSTLKIQRTQQEDSAVYLCASTEGGSGRKYEQYFGPGTRLTVT.

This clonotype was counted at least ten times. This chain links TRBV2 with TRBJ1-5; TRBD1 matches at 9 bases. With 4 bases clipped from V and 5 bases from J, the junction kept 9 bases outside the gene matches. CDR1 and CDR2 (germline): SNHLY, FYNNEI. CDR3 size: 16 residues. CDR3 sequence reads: CASSVPWTGVDQPQHF. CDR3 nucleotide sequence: TGTGCCAGCAGTGTACCTTGGACAGGGGTTGATCAGCCCCAGCATTTT.

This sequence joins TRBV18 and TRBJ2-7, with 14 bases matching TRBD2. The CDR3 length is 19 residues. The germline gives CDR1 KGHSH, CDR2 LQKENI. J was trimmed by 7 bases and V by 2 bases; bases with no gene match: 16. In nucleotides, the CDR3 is TGTGCCAGCTCACCAAGTCTGAGGACTAGCGGGAGGAGCAAAGATGAGCAGTACTTC. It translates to CASSPSLRTSGRSKDEQYF.

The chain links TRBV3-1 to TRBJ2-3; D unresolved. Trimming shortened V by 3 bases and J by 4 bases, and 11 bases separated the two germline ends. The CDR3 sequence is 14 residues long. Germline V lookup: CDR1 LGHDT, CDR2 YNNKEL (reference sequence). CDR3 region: CASSHGPRADTQYF. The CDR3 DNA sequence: TGTGCCAGCAGCCATGGACCCCGGGCAGATACGCAGTATTTT.

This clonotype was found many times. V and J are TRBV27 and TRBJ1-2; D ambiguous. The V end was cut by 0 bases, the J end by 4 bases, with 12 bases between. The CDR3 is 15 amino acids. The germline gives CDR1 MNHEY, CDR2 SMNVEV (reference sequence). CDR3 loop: CASSLSHKKGYGYTF. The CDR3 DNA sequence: TGTGCCAGCAGTTTATCCCACAAGAAAGGCTATGGCTACACCTTC.

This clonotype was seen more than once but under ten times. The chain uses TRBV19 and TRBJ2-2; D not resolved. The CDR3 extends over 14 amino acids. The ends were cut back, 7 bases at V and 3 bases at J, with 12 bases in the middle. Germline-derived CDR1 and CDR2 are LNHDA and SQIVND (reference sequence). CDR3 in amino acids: CASKDGWHTGELFF. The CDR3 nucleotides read TGTGCCAGTAAGGACGGATGGCACACCGGGGAGCTGTTTTTT.

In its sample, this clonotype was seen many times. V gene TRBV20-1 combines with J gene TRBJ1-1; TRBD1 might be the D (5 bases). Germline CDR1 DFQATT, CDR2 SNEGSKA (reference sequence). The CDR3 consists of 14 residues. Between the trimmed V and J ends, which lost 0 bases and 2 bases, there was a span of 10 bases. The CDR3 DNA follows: TGCAGTGCTAGAGACAGGGAGGGAAACACTGAAGCTTTCTTT. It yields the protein CSARDREGNTEAFF.

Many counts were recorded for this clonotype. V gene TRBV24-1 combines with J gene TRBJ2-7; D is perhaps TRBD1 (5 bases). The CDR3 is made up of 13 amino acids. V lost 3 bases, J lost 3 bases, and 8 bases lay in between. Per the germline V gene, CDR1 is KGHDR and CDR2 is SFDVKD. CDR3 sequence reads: CATSDPDSYEQYF. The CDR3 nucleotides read TGTGCCACCAGTGATCCCGACAGCTACGAGCAGTACTTC.

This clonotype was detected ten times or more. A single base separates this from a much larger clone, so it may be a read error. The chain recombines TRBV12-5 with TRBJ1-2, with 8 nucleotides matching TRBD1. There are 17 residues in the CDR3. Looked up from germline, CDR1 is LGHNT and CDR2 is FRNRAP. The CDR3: CASVSDDRGAEDYDYTF. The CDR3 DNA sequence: TGTGCTAGTGTTTCCGATGACAGGGGCGCAGAGGACTATGACTACACCTTC. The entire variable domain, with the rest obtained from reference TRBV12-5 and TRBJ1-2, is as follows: DARVTQTPRHKVTEMGQEVTMRCQPILGHNTVFWYRQTMMQGLELLAYFRNRAPLDDSGMPKDRFSAEMPDATLATLKIQPSEPRDSAVYFCASVSDDRGAEDYDYTFGSGTRLTVV.

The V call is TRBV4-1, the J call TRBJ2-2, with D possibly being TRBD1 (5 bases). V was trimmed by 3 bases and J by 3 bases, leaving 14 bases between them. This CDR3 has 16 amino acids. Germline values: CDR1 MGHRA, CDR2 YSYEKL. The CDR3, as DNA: TGCGCCAGCAGCCACCCATCGAAGGGGTACACCGGGGAGCTGTTTTTT. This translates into CASSHPSKGYTGELFF.

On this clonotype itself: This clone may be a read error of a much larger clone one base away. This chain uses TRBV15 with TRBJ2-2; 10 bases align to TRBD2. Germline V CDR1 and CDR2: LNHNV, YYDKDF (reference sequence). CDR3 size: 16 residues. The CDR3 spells CATSNPSGRATRELFF. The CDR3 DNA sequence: TGTGCCACCAGCAATCCCAGCGGGAGGGCCACCAGGGAGCTGTTTTTT. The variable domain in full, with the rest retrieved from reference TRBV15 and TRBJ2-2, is DAMVIQNPRYQVTQFGKPVTLSCSQTLNHNVMYWYQQKSSQAPKLLFHYYDKDFNNEADTPDNFQSRRPNTSFCFLDIRSPGLGDTAMYLCATSNPSGRATRELFFGEGSRLTVL.

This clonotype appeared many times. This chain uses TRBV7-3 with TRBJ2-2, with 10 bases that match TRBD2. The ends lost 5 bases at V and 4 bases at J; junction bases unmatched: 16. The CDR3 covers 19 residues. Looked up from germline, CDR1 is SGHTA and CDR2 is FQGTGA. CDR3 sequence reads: CASSQAGLAGVRVTGELFF. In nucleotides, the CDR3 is TGTGCCAGCAGCCAGGCCGGGCTAGCGGGAGTGAGGGTCACCGGGGAGCTGTTTTTT.

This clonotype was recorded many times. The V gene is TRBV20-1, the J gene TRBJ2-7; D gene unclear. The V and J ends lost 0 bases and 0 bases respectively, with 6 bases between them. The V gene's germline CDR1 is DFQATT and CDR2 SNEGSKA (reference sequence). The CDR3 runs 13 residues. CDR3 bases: TGCAGTGCTAGAGACCCTGCCTCCTACGAGCAGTACTTC. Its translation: CSARDPASYEQYF.

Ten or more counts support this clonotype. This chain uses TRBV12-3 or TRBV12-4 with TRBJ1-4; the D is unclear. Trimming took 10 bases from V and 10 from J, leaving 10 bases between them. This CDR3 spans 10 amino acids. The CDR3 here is CATLGGKLFF. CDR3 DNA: TGTGCCACCCTAGGAGGAAAACTGTTTTTT.

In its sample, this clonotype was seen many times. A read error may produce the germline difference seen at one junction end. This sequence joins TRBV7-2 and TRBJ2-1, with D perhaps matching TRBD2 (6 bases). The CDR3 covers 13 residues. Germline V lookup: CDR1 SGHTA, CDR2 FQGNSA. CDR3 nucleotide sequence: TGTGCCAGCAACTTACGGGGCGGGGATGAGCAGTTCTTC. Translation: CASNLRGGDEQFF. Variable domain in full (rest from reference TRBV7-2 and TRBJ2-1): GAGVSQSPSNKVTEKGKDVELRCDPISGHTALYWYRQSLGQGLEFLIYFQGNSAPDKSGLPSDRFSAERTGGSVSTLTIQRTQQEDSAVYLCASNLRGGDEQFFGPGTRLTVL.